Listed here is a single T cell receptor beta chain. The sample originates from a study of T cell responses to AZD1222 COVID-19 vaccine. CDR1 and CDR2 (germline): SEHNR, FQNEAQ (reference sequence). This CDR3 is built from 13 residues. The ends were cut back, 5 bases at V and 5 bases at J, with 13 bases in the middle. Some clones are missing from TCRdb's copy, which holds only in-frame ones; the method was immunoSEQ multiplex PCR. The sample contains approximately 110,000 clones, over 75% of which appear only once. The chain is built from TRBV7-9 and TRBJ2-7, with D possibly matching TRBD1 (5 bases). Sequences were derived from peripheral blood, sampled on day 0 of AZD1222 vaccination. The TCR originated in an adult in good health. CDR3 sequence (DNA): TGTGCCAGCAGCCAAAGCAGGGTTAACGAGCAGTACTTC. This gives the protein CASSQSRVNEQYF.